Listed below are T cell receptor beta chains from one sample, sequenced in a study of T cells after yellow fever vaccination. TCRdb used MiXCR to reprocess the 5' RACE reads, holding one entry per CDR3 protein. The sample contains under 20,000 distinct CDR3 sequences, 4% of which appear only once. The specimen comprised PBMCs, either bulk or a sorted T-cell subset (CD4+, CD8+, memory, or dextramer-sorted; not recorded which), sampled 15 days after the yellow fever booster vaccination. The source of these receptors is a man under 40 who received the YFV17D yellow fever vaccine. Each CDR3 is given with its conserved first and last residue. The D gene is left open where the match is weak. The listing skips clone size in some rows; elsewhere it reads once, few, many or a size class.

TRBV20-1	many	TRBJ2-1	TRBD2	TGCAGTGCTAGACTAGCGGGAGGCCGGAGTGAGCAGTTCTTC	CSARLAGGRSEQFF
TRBV5-6	-	TRBJ2-1	-	TGTGCCAGCAGCTTTGAGGATAGCGGCTACAATGAGCAGTTCTTC	CASSFEDSGYNEQFF
TRBV12-3/TRBV12-4	medium-sized	TRBJ2-1	-	TGTGCCAGCATTAACACGGCGGGGCGGTTTGAGCAGTTCTTC	CASINTAGRFEQFF
TRBV29-1	many	TRBJ2-2	-	TGCAGCGTTGGTGATTCCCTCCCGGGCAGGGATGCCGGGGAGCTGTTTTTT	CSVGDSLPGRDAGELFF
TRBV7-2	medium-sized	TRBJ2-3	TRBD1	TGTGCCAGCAGCCAGGGACAGGCCGTGGATACGCAGTATTTT	CASSQGQAVDTQYF
TRBV7-2	many	TRBJ1-2	TRBD1	TGTGCCAGCAGCCGCGACAGGGTATGGGATGGCTACACCTTC	CASSRDRVWDGYTF
TRBV18	many	TRBJ1-5	-	TGTGCCAGCACCTACAGGGAGGATCAGCCCCAGCATTTT	CASTYREDQPQHF
TRBV13	many	TRBJ2-2	-	TGTGCCAGCAGCGCACTGGGCACCGGGGAGCTGTTTTTT	CASSALGTGELFF
TRBV5-1	medium-sized	TRBJ2-1	TRBD1	TGCGCCAGCAGCTTGGAATTACAGCGACAGGGAGCTAATGAGCAGTTCTTC	CASSLELQRQGANEQFF
TRBV29-1	many	TRBJ2-1	-	TGCAGCGTTGAATGGCCGAGCTCCTACAATGAGCAGTTCTTC	CSVEWPSSYNEQFF
TRBV5-1	medium-sized	TRBJ2-2	TRBD1	TGCGCCAGCAGCCCCGGGACAGGGGTCCCCGGGGAGCTGTTTTTT	CASSPGTGVPGELFF
TRBV4-3	many	TRBJ2-5	TRBD1	TGCGCCAGCAGCCTTGGACAGGGGAAAGAGACCCAGTACTTC	CASSLGQGKETQYF
TRBV12-3/TRBV12-4	medium-sized	TRBJ2-2	-	TGTGCCAGCAGTCGTTTTACTAGTCCCGGGGAGCTGTTTTTT	CASSRFTSPGELFF
TRBV5-1	many	TRBJ2-1	-	TGCGCCAGCAGTGGGCCCGGAAACAGGGAGGATAAGTTCTTC	CASSGPGNREDKFF
TRBV5-1	few	TRBJ2-5	-	TGCGCCAGCAGCTTGGCAGGGGATGAGACCCAGTACTTC	CASSLAGDETQYF
TRBV27	many	TRBJ2-3	-	TGTGCCAGCAGTTTACCCGGGAGTGCAGATACGCAGTATTTT	CASSLPGSADTQYF
TRBV7-8	many	TRBJ2-1	-	TGTGCCAGCAGCTCAGGGTTTGAGCAGTTCTTC	CASSSGFEQFF
TRBV3-1	many	TRBJ2-1	-	TGTGCCAGCAGCCGAGAAGCGGGTTCCTACAATGAGCAGTTCTTC	CASSREAGSYNEQFF
TRBV10-3	-	TRBJ2-1	-	TGTACCATCACCCTAGGGTCTAGTAGTAATGAGCAGTTCTTC	CTITLGSSSNEQFF
TRBV21-1	many	TRBJ2-1	-	TGTGCCAGCAGCCCCTGTAGGGTCAGCTCCTACAATGAGCAGTTCTTC	CASSPCRVSSYNEQFF
TRBV6-2/TRBV6-3	many	TRBJ2-1	TRBD2	TGTGCCAGCAGTGCGACTAGCGGTGGGGGAAGGAGTGAGCAGTTCTTC	CASSATSGGGRSEQFF
TRBV12-3/TRBV12-4	-	TRBJ2-3	TRBD2	TGTGCCAGCAGCCAACCTAGCGGGTGGGCAGATACGCAGTATTTT	CASSQPSGWADTQYF
TRBV7-9	many	TRBJ2-1	-	TGTGCCAGCAGCTTAAACCCCTTTGGGGGGGGCGATCACAATGAGCAGTTCTTC	CASSLNPFGGGDHNEQFF
TRBV27	many	TRBJ2-5	-	TGTGCCAGCAGTTTCGGACTACCTCAAGAGACCCAGTACTTC	CASSFGLPQETQYF
TRBV20-1	many	TRBJ2-7	-	TGCAGAGTGGATGGGCTAGCCGGCCCCTCCTACGAGCAGTACTTC	CRVDGLAGPSYEQYF
TRBV11-2	many	TRBJ2-7	-	TGTGCCAGCAGCTTAGACGTGGAGCGTGGGAATGACTACGAGCAGTACTTC	CASSLDVERGNDYEQYF
TRBV7-2	many	TRBJ2-3	TRBD2	TGTGCCAGCAGCTTATTGGAGATGGCGGGAGAGGCAGATACGCAGTATTTT	CASSLLEMAGEADTQYF
TRBV7-2	many	TRBJ2-1	TRBD2	TGTGCCAGCAGCGTTCTAGCGGGAGTCGCGGAGCAGTTCTTC	CASSVLAGVAEQFF
TRBV5-1	many	TRBJ2-5	-	TGCGCCAGCAGCTTGTCTCGGTACCAAGAGACCCAGTACTTC	CASSLSRYQETQYF
TRBV7-9	few	TRBJ2-1	-	TGTGCCAGCAGCTTAGGCTACCACCCCGGGGGCGATGAGCAGTTCTTC	CASSLGYHPGGDEQFF
TRBV4-1	many	TRBJ2-7	-	TGCGCCAGCAGCCCGGGGCCGGCGAGAAGGGGGGAGCAGTACTTC	CASSPGPARRGEQYF
TRBV4-1	many	TRBJ2-5	-	TGCGCCAGCAGCCAAGTTATCCAAGAGACCCAGTACTTC	CASSQVIQETQYF
TRBV5-6	-	TRBJ2-7	-	TGTGCCATCAGCTTCAGACTCCCCTACGAGCAGTACTTC	CAISFRLPYEQYF
TRBV29-1	many	TRBJ1-2	TRBD1	TGCAGCGTTGATCTAGACAGGGCCGGTCGTGGCTACACCTTC	CSVDLDRAGRGYTF
TRBV6-5	many	TRBJ1-5	-	TGTGCCAGCAGTAGACACAGGGTGTCGGATCAGCCCCAGCATTTT	CASSRHRVSDQPQHF
TRBV19	many	TRBJ2-2	-	TGTGCCAGTAGTCGGGGCGGGGTCACTAACACCGGGGAGCTGTTTTTT	CASSRGGVTNTGELFF
TRBV11-2	many	TRBJ2-7	TRBD2	TGTGCCAGCAGCTTAGATCTGTCTAGCGGGAGGTACGAGCAGTACTTC	CASSLDLSSGRYEQYF